What follows are 2 T cell receptor beta chains derived from one specimen sequenced in a study of cytomegalovirus exposure and HLA in healthy donors. PCR was performed using 60 Vbeta and 13 Jbeta primers. Sequencing was performed with immunoSEQ multiplex PCR; in TCRdb, only in-frame clones are kept and a portion is missing. The data show some 180,000 clones, around four fifths seen once. The sample taken for sequencing was PBMCs. The receptor set was obtained from a man between 18 and 29 years old in good health and CMV-seronegative.

The chain recombines TRBV30 with TRBJ2-7, with 9 bases matching TRBD1. Per the germline V gene, CDR1 is GTSNPN and CDR2 is SVGIG (reference sequence). The CDR3 has 12 residues. The V gene end was trimmed by 5 bases and the J gene end by 5 bases; junction bases not matched to a gene: 4. The CDR3 DNA reads TGTGCCTGGTCCCGGGACAGGGACGAGCAGTACTTC. Its translation is CAWSRDRDEQYF.

The CDR3 region has the DNA TGCGCCAGCAGCTTGGGGACAGCGGATAACCAAGAGACCCAGTACTTC. It codes for CASSLGTADNQETQYF. This chain connects TRBV5-1 to TRBJ2-5, with a tentative D call TRBD1 (6 bases). CDR3 length: 16 amino acids. Germline values: CDR1 SGHRS, CDR2 YFSETQ. Trimming took off 0 bases at V and 0 bases at J, with 12 bases between the two ends. Combining the CDR3 with reference TRBV5-1 and TRBJ2-5 gives the whole variable domain KAGVTQTPRYLIKTRGQQVTLSCSPISGHRSVSWYQQTPGQGLQFLFEYFSETQRNKGNFPGRFSGRQFSNSRSEMNVSTLELGDSALYLCASSLGTADNQETQYFGPGTRLLVL.